This T cell receptor (beta chain) was identified during a study of spatial heterogeneity in lung cancer. Study details: Unique TCR and UMI combinations averaged more than ten appearances each in raw reads.

Germline CDR1 DFQATT, CDR2 SNEGSKA (reference sequence). The CDR3 sequence is 14 residues long. V was shortened by 6 bases and J by 0 bases, with 13 bases between the two germline ends. A unique molecular identifier was attached to every TCR cDNA molecule. TCRdb reprocessed the 5' RACE reads with MiXCR, giving one entry per CDR3 protein. The table records about 6,100 distinct CDR3 sequences, 7.8% of them present only once. Time point specified: sample taken at primary tumor resection. A total of more than 65 untreated early-stage non-small cell lung cancer patients served as donors. From tumor, nontumor lung or frozen PBMC, whole RNA was taken unsorted for sequencing. This clonotype rates as medium-sized.

This chain uses TRBV20-1 with TRBJ2-3; D is undetermined. The receptor's source is a female donor with early-stage non-small cell lung cancer. Here the sequenced sample was normal lung tissue next to the tumor, taken at surgery. For the CDR3, the DNA is TGCAGTGCAGCCATCCAGGCTAGCACAGATACGCAGTATTTT. It translates to CSAAIQASTDTQYF.